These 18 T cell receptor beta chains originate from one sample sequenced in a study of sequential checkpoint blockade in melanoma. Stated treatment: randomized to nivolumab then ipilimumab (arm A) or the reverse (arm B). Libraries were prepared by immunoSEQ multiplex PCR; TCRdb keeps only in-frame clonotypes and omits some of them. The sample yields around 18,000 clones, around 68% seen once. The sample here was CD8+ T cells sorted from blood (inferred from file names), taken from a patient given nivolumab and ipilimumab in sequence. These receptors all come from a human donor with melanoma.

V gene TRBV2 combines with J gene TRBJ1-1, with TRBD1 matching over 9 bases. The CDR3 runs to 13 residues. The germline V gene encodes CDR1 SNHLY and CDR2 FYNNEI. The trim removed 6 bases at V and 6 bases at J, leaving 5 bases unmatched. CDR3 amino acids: CASSSDRGAEAFF. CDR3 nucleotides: TGTGCCAGCAGCTCGGACAGGGGAGCTGAAGCTTTCTTT. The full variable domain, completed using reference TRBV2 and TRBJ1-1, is EPEVTQTPSHQVTQMGQEVILRCVPISNHLYFYWYRQILGQKVEFLVSFYNNEISEKSEIFDDQFSVERPDGSNFTLKIRSTKLEDSAMYFCASSSDRGAEAFFGQGTRLTVV.

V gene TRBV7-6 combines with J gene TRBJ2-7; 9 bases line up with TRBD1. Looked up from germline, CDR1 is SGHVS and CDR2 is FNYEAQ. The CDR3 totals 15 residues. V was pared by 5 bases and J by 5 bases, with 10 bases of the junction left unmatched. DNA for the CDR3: TGTGCCAGCAGCCCGGGGGACAGGGCCTATGACGAGCAGTACTTC. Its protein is CASSPGDRAYDEQYF.

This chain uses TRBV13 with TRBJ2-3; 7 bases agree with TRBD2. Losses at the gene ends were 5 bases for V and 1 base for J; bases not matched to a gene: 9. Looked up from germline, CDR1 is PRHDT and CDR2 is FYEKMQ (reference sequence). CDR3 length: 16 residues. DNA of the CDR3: TGTGCCAGCAGCACCCGGGGGGAATGGGGCACAGATACGCAGTATTTT. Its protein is CASSTRGEWGTDTQYF.

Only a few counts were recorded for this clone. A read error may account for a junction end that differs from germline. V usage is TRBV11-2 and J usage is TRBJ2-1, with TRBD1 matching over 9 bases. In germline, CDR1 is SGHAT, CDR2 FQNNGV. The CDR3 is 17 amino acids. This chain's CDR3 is CASSQDKGTGWNNEQFF. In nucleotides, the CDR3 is TGCGCCAGCAGCCAAGATAAGGGGACAGGGTGGAACAATGAGCAGTTCTTC.

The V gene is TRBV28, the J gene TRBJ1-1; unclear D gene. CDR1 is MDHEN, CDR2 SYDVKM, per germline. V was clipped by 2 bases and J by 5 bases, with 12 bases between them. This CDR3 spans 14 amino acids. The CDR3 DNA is TGTGCCAGCAGTTTAAGTCGGGGTGGGACTGAAGCTTTCTTT. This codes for CASSLSRGGTEAFF. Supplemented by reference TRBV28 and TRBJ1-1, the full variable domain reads DVKVTQSSRYLVKRTGEKVFLECVQDMDHENMFWYRQDPGLGLRLIYFSYDVKMKEKGDIPEGYSVSREKKERFSLILESASTNQTSMYLCASSLSRGGTEAFFGQGTRLTVV.

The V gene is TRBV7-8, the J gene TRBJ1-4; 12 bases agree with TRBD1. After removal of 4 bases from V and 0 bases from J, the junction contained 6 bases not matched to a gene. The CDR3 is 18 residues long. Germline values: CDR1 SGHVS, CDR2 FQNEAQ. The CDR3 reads CASSSPGQGATTNEKLFF. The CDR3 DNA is TGTGCCAGCAGCTCACCGGGACAGGGGGCGACAACTAATGAAAAACTGTTTTTT.

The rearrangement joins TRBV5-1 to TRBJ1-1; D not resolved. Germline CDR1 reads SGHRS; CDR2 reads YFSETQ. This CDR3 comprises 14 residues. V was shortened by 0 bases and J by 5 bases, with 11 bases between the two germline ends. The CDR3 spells CASSLEGGGTEAFF. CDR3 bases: TGCGCCAGCAGCTTGGAGGGAGGTGGTACTGAAGCTTTCTTT.

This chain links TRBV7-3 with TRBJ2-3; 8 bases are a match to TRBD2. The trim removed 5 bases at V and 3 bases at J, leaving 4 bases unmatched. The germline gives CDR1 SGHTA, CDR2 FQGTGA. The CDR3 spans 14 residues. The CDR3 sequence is CASSKSGRTDTQYF. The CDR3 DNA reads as TGTGCCAGCAGCAAAAGCGGGAGAACAGATACGCAGTATTTT.

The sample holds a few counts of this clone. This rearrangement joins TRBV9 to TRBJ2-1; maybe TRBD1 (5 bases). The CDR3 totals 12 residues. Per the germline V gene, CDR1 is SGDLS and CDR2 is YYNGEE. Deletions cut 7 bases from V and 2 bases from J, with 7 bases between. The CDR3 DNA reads TGTGCCAGCGGGGCGGCCTACAATGAGCAGTTCTTC. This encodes CASGAAYNEQFF.

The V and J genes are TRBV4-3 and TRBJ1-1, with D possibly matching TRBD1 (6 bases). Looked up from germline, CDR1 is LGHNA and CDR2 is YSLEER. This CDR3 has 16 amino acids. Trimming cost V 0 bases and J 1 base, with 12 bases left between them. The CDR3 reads CASSQEIGRGNTEAFF. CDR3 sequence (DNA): TGCGCCAGCAGCCAAGAAATCGGCAGGGGGAACACTGAAGCTTTCTTT.

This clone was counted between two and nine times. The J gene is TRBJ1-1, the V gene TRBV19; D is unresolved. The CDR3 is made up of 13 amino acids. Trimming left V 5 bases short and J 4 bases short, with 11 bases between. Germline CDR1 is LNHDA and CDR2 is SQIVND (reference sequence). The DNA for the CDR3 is TGTGCCAGTAGTTTCGGGGTAGGCACTGAAGCTTTCTTT. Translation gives CASSFGVGTEAFF.

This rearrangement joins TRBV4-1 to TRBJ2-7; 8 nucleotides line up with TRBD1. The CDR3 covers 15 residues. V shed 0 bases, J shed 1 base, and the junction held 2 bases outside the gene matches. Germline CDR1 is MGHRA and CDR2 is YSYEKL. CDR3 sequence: CASSQDTGGSYEQYF. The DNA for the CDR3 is TGCGCCAGCAGCCAAGATACAGGGGGATCCTACGAGCAGTACTTC.

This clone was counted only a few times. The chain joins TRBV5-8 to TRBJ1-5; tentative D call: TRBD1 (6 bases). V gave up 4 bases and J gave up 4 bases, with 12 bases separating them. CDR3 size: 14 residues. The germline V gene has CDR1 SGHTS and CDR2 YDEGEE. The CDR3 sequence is CASSVNRGNQPQHF. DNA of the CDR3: TGTGCCAGCAGCGTAAATAGGGGGAATCAGCCCCAGCATTTT.

The CDR3 coding sequence is TGTGCCAGCAGTGGTAGCAATGAGCAGTTCTTC. Protein product: CASSGSNEQFF. The chain combines TRBV27 with TRBJ2-1; D gene ambiguous. CDR3 size: 11 residues. The germline CDR1 and CDR2 sequences are MNHEY and SMNVEV (reference sequence). The V gene lost 5 bases and the J gene lost 6 bases, with 5 bases spanning the gap.

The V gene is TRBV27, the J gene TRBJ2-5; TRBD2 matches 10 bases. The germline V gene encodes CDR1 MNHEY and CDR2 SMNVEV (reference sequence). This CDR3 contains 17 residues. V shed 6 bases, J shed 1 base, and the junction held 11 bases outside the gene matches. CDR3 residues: CASSKGRTSGFQETQYF. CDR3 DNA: TGTGCCAGCAGCAAAGGGAGGACTAGCGGCTTCCAAGAGACCCAGTACTTC.

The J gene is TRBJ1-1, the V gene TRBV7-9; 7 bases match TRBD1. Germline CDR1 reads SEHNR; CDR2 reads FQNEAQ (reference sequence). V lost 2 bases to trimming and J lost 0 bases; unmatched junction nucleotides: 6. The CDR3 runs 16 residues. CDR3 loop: CASSLRQGGMNTEAFF. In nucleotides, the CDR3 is TGTGCCAGCAGCTTAAGACAGGGTGGTATGAACACTGAAGCTTTCTTT.

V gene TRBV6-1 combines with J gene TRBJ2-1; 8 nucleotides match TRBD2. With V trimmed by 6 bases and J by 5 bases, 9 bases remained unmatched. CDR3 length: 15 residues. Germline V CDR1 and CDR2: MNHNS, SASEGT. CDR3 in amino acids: CASRGTRTINNEQFF. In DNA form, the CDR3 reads TGTGCCAGCAGGGGGACTAGAACGATAAACAATGAGCAGTTCTTC.

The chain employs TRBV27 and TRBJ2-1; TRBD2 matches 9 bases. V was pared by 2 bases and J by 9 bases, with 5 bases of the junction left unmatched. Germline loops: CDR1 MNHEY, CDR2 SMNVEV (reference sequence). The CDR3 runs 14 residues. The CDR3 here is CASSLAGGPLEQFF. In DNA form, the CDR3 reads TGTGCCAGCAGTTTAGCGGGGGGGCCGCTTGAGCAGTTCTTC.